This T cell receptor beta chain was identified during a study of cytomegalovirus exposure and HLA in healthy donors (TCRdb year 2017). The study in broad terms: According to an earlier analysis of 587 of the donors, about 180 million T cells yielded roughly 110 million unique TCR beta sequences and 250 to 350 Gb of sequence data. Roughly 300 gigabases of sequencing data and approximately 93 million unique TCR sequences were included in an early release covering 550 to 650 HLA-typed donors. Of the roughly 400 genotyped donors, about 80% fell in the genetic ancestry cluster associated with self-reported Caucasian donors. The study aimed to test whether signatures of past pathogen exposure could be identified by cataloging public T cell receptors. The T cell repertoires of under 750 subjects were profiled by immunosequencing and related to cytomegalovirus serostatus. Along with the roughly 610-subject first cohort, a separate validation cohort of roughly 110 different subjects was used. The study combined high-throughput TCR immunosequencing, statistical association of individual TCRs with disease status, and machine learning to predict cytomegalovirus infection status. In a later analysis, previously published TCR beta repertoires from hundreds of donors were re-analyzed and high-resolution HLA genotyping was added so that TCR occurrence patterns could be studied. In the later analysis, no new phenotypic data were used to find candidate immune exposures; instead, reliance was placed on TCR beta sequences and their occurrence across donors. An earlier analysis of roughly 580 of the donors used high-throughput TCR beta sequencing to judge whether each TCR beta V gene segment behaved as functional or pseudogenic. Donor age, sex, ethnicity and CMV serostatus were compiled alongside the repertoire data. A later genetic analysis used genome-wide SNP genotypes for about 65% of the roughly 700 donors, treating that subset as a discovery cohort. All discovery cohort repertoires had been generated on a single sequencing platform. HLA typing covered class I and class II loci at four-digit resolution. Typing coverage varied by locus: about 629-630 donors for A, B, C, DRB1 and DQB1; approximately 520 for DQA1; about 590 for DPA1; 400 to 480 for DPB1. A handful of DR-DQ haplotypes were handled as single units for association and clustering because linkage in the cohort was strong. Across around 400 genotyped donors of the cohort, an average of approximately 240,000 unique TCR beta nucleotide sequences per donor were sequenced, and approximately 19% of those sequences were non-productive. What the study reported, not specific to this receptor: Strong co-occurrence of HLA alleles, especially DR and DQ, made assigning TCR associations to individual alleles difficult. A later analysis found that TCR association rates varied across HLA loci, with DRB1 alleles showing the most associated TCRs and HLA-C alleles the fewest. According to the authors, the approach could potentially be generalized to other disease states and immunological phenotypes. V-gene and J-gene trimming of TCR beta chains was associated with a missense DCLRE1C variant in a later genetic analysis, and the association was replicated in an independent cohort. A later analysis associated 16,951 TCR beta sequences with specific HLA alleles at a false discovery rate of 0.05. A later genetic analysis reported fewer N-insertions in productive TCRs among donors in an Asian-associated ancestry cluster than the roughly 700-donor mean. The presence/absence analyses assumed that sequencing depth was roughly uniform across donors, and that assumption may not be true. Because counts were too low, about 18 rarely observed V segments, including chromosome 9 orphons, were excluded from the earlier analysis of 587 of the donors. A cluster of highly shared sequence variants was judged likely to represent a technical artifact of the sequencing pipeline. Correlated functional status among segregating V segments might reflect linkage disequilibrium, but an unknown experimental factor could not be ruled out. In this cohort, only TCR beta chains were sequenced, and detectable features were limited by the absence of alpha or paired-chain data. Across donors, most TCR sequences were observed very rarely, whereas some public TCRs were present in many individuals. A later analysis found that HLA-associated TCR beta chains were more clonally expanded and had lower generation probabilities than equally common non-associated chains. A further reported finding was that TCR beta sequences accurately predicted the HLA-A and HLA-B alleles for most subjects in the first cohort. The 87-base-pair reads could not distinguish some IMGT-functional V segments, including TRBV6-2 and TRBV6-3, so those segments were excluded. Because some donors lacked HLA typing at each locus, the association tests relied only on the typed subset. In a later analysis, several top co-occurrence clusters were reported to appear linked to parvovirus B19, influenza, CMV and Epstein-Barr virus. In an earlier analysis of more than 500 of the donors, most TCR beta V segments appeared in productive rearrangements about 87% or about 30% of the time, broadly matching IMGT annotations. The classifier was reported to diagnose cytomegalovirus status with high specificity and sensitivity in both the original cohort and the validation cohort. A later analysis found that most CMV-associated TCR beta chains appeared HLA-restricted, with HLA associations seemingly driven largely by CMV exposure. Immune exposure information for the cohort was limited to CMV serostatus. A total of about 180 TCR beta chains were listed by the study as associated with cytomegalovirus. A few of the identified cytomegalovirus-associated TCR beta chains were confirmed in vitro to be specific for cytomegalovirus antigens.

From the cysteine through the phenylalanine, the CDR3 covers 15 amino acids. The entry retains the CDR3 DNA only, 45 bases that are in frame from base 1. From the germline V gene (reference sequence), CDR1 is LNHDA and CDR2 is SQIVND. V ends up 4 bases short and J 4 bases short, with an unmatched junction base count of 6. On this clone: This receptor's antigen is unknown. Base qualities are not provided; no much larger clone lies one nucleotide away.

The library was generated by the immunoSEQ multiplex PCR assay. For the multiplex PCR, a mixture combining 60 forward primers for TCR Vbeta segments and 13 reverse primers for TCR Jbeta segments was used. The CDR3 region of rearranged TCR beta genes was amplified from genomic DNA by a multiplex PCR assay. On the Illumina HiSeq System, the amplified TCR beta libraries were sequenced as 87-base-pair reads. As for the authors' bioinformatics: A later analysis tallied around 87 million unique TCR beta chains across the 650 to 750 repertoires, and some 10 million of those chains were shared by two or more donors. A nearest-neighbor algorithm error-corrected the raw reads and collapsed the reads into unique sequences, merging closely related sequences to remove PCR and sequencing errors. V, D and J gene segments were assigned by aligning CDR3 sequences to IMGT reference sequences. Each retained sequence needed at least a six-nucleotide match to both a V gene segment and a J gene segment. A rearrangement was called productive if the CDR3 had no stop codons and remained in frame with V and J, and every other rearrangement was called non-productive. CDR3 was defined according to IMGT convention as the region running from the second conserved V-encoded cysteine to the conserved J-encoded phenylalanine. In an earlier analysis of around 640 of the donors, sequences lacking an unambiguous match to a single V gene segment were excluded. An earlier analysis of approximately 590 of the donors classified V segments as functional when productive rearrangements were above 56.7% and as segregating when the standard deviation between donors was above 5%. To diagnose cytomegalovirus status from the catalog of TCR beta chain sequences, a statistical classification framework was built. In a later analysis, V and J genes were assigned by comparing TCR nucleotide sequences against IMGT/GENE-DB human TR gene sequences. In a later analysis, CDR3 sequences and most-parsimonious VDJ recombination scenarios were assigned using the TCRdist pipeline. In a later analysis, every TCR beta chain was defined by the combination of its CDR3 amino acid sequence and its V-gene family, and reads without a unique V-gene family were dropped. A later analysis removed 592 highly shared, low-generation-probability nucleotide sequences to deal with suspected cross-contamination and a sequencing artifact. For each public chain, a later analysis derived a clonal expansion index from normalized ranks of inferred template counts within each repertoire. A later analysis computed generation probabilities with a VDJ recombination model fitted to out-of-frame rearrangements, and checked the results against IGoR. In a later analysis, hypergeometric tests were used to score TCR-TCR, TCR-HLA and TCR-CMV co-occurrence, with a repertoire-size bias correction applied to TCR pairs. To estimate false discovery rates, a later analysis permuted the HLA or CMV assignments 20 times. In a later analysis, co-occurring TCRs were grouped using DBSCAN, and TCRdist sequence similarity was added for clustering within HLA-allele-positive subsets. Repertoires with fewer than 30,000 or more than 120,000 public chains, plus five repertoires with anomalous nucleotide sharing, were excluded from co-occurrence clustering. This is the immuneACCESS table as TCRdb keeps it, with only in-frame sequences that have V and J called. A part of the clones is gone; compared with another copy, unresolved V genes explain less than half, and the rest is unexplained. That table furnishes V, J and clone size, whereas the DNA furnished D and trimming. Here the sample has some 110,000 clones; over 60% occur a single time. The ten largest clones take up 9.5% to 15% of the sample.

The cohort consisted of some 670 healthy bone marrow donors. At the time of sampling, all cohort members were nominally healthy, though unrecorded immune exposures were likely present. The donor tested CMV seropositive, placing the donor among the approximately 310 seropositive members of the cohort. Every donor gave a peripheral blood sample, and the peripheral blood mononuclear cells from that sample were used for TCR beta sequencing. Genomic DNA was extracted from the blood cell samples with the Qiagen DNeasy Blood Extraction Kit. What was sequenced was PBMCs. The clonotype originates from a woman in her thirties or forties in good health and CMV-seropositive. The chain links TRBV19 with TRBJ2-1; TRBD2 fits 8 bases in the junction. The encoded CDR3 is CASSTLAATYNEQFF. The sequence in DNA is TGTGCCAGTAGTACACTAGCGGCCACTTACAATGAGCAGTTCTTC. Reference TRBV19 and TRBJ2-1 genes cover what lies past the CDR3, so the full variable domain is DGGITQSPKYLFRKEGQNVTLSCEQNLNHDAMYWYRQDPGQGLRLIYYSQIVNDFQKGDIAEGYSVSREKKESFPLTVTSAQKNPTAFYLCASSTLAATYNEQFFGPGTRLTVL.